The next 5 T cell receptor beta chains were all read from a single sample in a study of T-cell reconstitution after alpha-beta-depleted transplantation in children. TCRbeta library preparation incorporated unique molecular identifiers. A single record per CDR3 protein comes from TCRdb applying MiXCR to the PCR reads. The sample has roughly 180,000 distinct CDR3 sequences; 11% are singletons. Sequences were derived from PBMCs, sampled before TCRalphabeta/CD19-depleted stem cell transplant. The receptors shown here come from a boy between 2 and 10 years old with acute myeloid leukemia, due to receive a stem cell transplant.

At least ten counts were recorded for this clonotype. The chain has TRBV12-3 or TRBV12-4 and TRBJ2-1, with D possibly being TRBD1 or TRBD2 (5 bases each). V lost 1 base to trimming and J lost 5 bases, with 9 bases between them. The CDR3 loop spans 14 amino acids. The DNA of the CDR3 is TGTGCCAGCAGTTTAGGTGGGACGGACAATGAGCAGTTCTTC. Translated: CASSLGGTDNEQFF.

This clonotype has ten or more counts. The J gene is TRBJ1-5, the V gene TRBV6-1; no clear D gene. Trimming shortened V by 8 bases and J by 4 bases, and 15 bases separated the two germline ends. Germline CDR1 MNHNS, CDR2 SASEGT. The CDR3 has 14 amino acids. CDR3 in amino acids: CASGGLQPNQPQHF. CDR3 DNA sequence: TGTGCCAGCGGCGGGTTACAGCCAAATCAGCCCCAGCATTTT.

This clonotype was observed many times. The chain links TRBV20-1 to TRBJ2-5; D gene ambiguous. V was trimmed by 6 bases and J by 2 bases, leaving 7 bases between them. The V gene's germline CDR1 is DFQATT and CDR2 SNEGSKA (reference sequence). The length of the CDR3 is 11 residues. The CDR3 DNA is TGCAGTGCGGGTTTTCAAGAGACCCAGTACTTC. It yields the protein CSAGFQETQYF.

CDR3 protein: CASMDYKLAGLYNEQFF. CDR3 sequence (DNA): TGTGCCAGCATGGACTATAAACTAGCGGGATTATACAATGAGCAGTTCTTC. The chain couples TRBV2 to TRBJ2-1; 10 bases line up with TRBD2. Germline loops: CDR1 SNHLY, CDR2 FYNNEI. The CDR3 totals 17 residues. V was clipped by 7 bases and J by 4 bases; unmatched bases: 13.

This clonotype was observed at least ten times. This chain joins TRBV27 and TRBJ2-1, with 12 bases fitting TRBD1. Trimming cost V 2 bases and J 0 bases; bases outside gene matches: 8. The CDR3 totals 19 residues. The germline V gene encodes CDR1 MNHEY and CDR2 SMNVEV (reference sequence). The CDR3 DNA follows: TGTGCCAGCAGTTTAGGGACAGGGGGCCCTTGGAGCTCCTACAATGAGCAGTTCTTC. Amino acids: CASSLGTGGPWSSYNEQFF.